These 10 T cell receptor beta chains were sequenced from one sample in a study of PD-L1 blockade in urothelial cancer (TCRdb year 2017). The sample's time point label, decoded: peripheral blood 6 weeks after treatment start. The library was made by the immunoSEQ multiplex PCR assay. The source is immuneACCESS, and TCRdb retained only in-frame sequences with V and J called. Part of the clones is not carried over; for the studies checked, unresolved V genes explain less than half of this, and the remainder is unexplained. Here the sample has about 50,000 clones; about 85% occur a single time. The ten largest clonotypes hold more than 1.5% of the sample. The sequences come from PBMCs, collected around atezolizumab (anti-PD-L1) treatment. The receptors originated from a man aged 50-60 years with urothelial cancer.

The rearrangement uses TRBV14 and TRBJ1-2; a possible D gene is TRBD1 (5 bases). Germline-derived CDR1 and CDR2 are SGHDN and FVKESK. This CDR3 is 13 amino acids long. The V gene lost 3 bases and the J gene lost 8 bases, with 13 bases spanning the gap. The CDR3 protein is CASSQSRVGGYTF. CDR3 in DNA: TGTGCCAGCAGCCAGTCCAGGGTCGGAGGCTACACCTTC. The complete variable domain, with remaining parts taken from reference TRBV14 and TRBJ1-2, reads EAGVTQFPSHSVIEKGQTVTLRCDPISGHDNLYWYRRVMGKEIKFLLHFVKESKQDESGMPNNRFLAERTGGTYSTLKVQPAELEDSGVYFCASSQSRVGGYTFGSGTRLTVV.

This clone was recorded only once. The chain links TRBV4-1 to TRBJ2-1, with no clear D. The germline V and J ends were trimmed by 1 base and 6 bases, with 4 bases remaining between them. The CDR3 spans 12 residues. CDR1 MGHRA and CDR2 YSYEKL come from the germline V gene. DNA of the CDR3: TGCGCCAGCAGCCAAGGCGTCAATGAGCAGTTCTTC. This translates into CASSQGVNEQFF.

This clone was detected once. The V and J genes are TRBV30 and TRBJ1-4; TRBD1 might be the D (6 bases). The CDR3 extends over 16 amino acids. The V gene's germline CDR1 is GTSNPN and CDR2 SVGIG (reference sequence). V was pared by 5 bases and J by 0 bases, with 16 bases between. The CDR3 sequence: CAWEPGHRTTNEKLFF. As DNA, the CDR3 is TGTGCCTGGGAACCGGGACACCGAACAACTAATGAAAAACTGTTTTTT.

The chain carries TRBV9 and TRBJ2-5; 11 nucleotides align to TRBD1. Germline values: CDR1 SGDLS, CDR2 YYNGEE. V lost 4 bases, J lost 5 bases, and 10 bases stayed unmatched. The CDR3 has 16 residues. The CDR3 spells CASSSRTGGAGETQYF. In DNA form, the CDR3 reads TGTGCCAGCAGCTCCCGGACAGGGGGCGCGGGGGAGACCCAGTACTTC.

The V gene is TRBV7-6, the J gene TRBJ2-7; 7 bases align to TRBD1. This CDR3 is 13 amino acids long. The junction had 7 bases not matched to a gene; V was cut back by 5 bases and J by 6 bases. Germline V CDR1 and CDR2: SGHVS, FNYEAQ. CDR3 sequence: CASSLDRAPEQYF. The CDR3 DNA reads TGTGCCAGCAGCCTCGACAGGGCTCCCGAGCAGTACTTC. The full variable domain, in which reference TRBV7-6 and TRBJ2-7 provide the parts outside the CDR3, is GAGVSQSPRYKVTKRGQDVALRCDPISGHVSLYWYRQALGQGPEFLTYFNYEAQQDKSGLPNDRFSAERPEGSISTLTIQRTEQRDSAMYRCASSLDRAPEQYFGPGTRLTVT.

The chain links TRBV27 to TRBJ2-7, with D maybe TRBD1 (5 bases). Trimming removed 0 bases at V and 6 bases at J, with 9 bases between. CDR1 and CDR2 (germline): MNHEY, SMNVEV (reference sequence). The CDR3 is made up of 13 amino acids. CDR3 sequence: CASSLSQVSEQYF. CDR3 nucleotide sequence: TGTGCCAGCAGTTTATCACAGGTCTCCGAGCAGTACTTC.

The genes are TRBV5-6 and TRBJ2-5; 10 bases map to TRBD1. Germline CDR1 SGHDT, CDR2 YYEEEE. V was clipped by 4 bases and J by 5 bases; unmatched bases: 2. The CDR3 totals 13 residues. Written as DNA, the CDR3 is TGTGCCAGCAGCGGGACAGGGGTCGAGACCCAGTACTTC. This translates into CASSGTGVETQYF.

This chain connects TRBV4-1 to TRBJ1-1, with unresolved D. The V end was cut by 0 bases, the J end by 4 bases, with 15 bases between. The CDR3 contains 16 residues. From germline, CDR1 is MGHRA and CDR2 YSYEKL. The CDR3 region is CASSQESVARGTEAFF. As DNA, the CDR3 is TGCGCCAGCAGCCAAGAGTCGGTGGCCCGGGGCACTGAAGCTTTCTTT.

As DNA, the CDR3 is TGTGCCAGCAGCTTAGGGGACAGGGGGATGAGAGAGACCCAGTACTTC. Encoded protein: CASSLGDRGMRETQYF. V and J are TRBV7-9 and TRBJ2-5, with TRBD1 matching 11 bases. The CDR3 length is 16 residues. Per germline, CDR1 SEHNR and CDR2 FQNEAQ (reference sequence). Trimming cost V 1 base and J 4 bases; bases outside gene matches: 5.

The chain couples TRBV13 to TRBJ1-1, with TRBD1 matching 7 bases. The CDR3 sequence is 14 residues long. Trimming took 8 bases from V and 1 from J; bases not matched to a gene: 7. Germline V CDR1 and CDR2: PRHDT, FYEKMQ (reference sequence). The CDR3 nucleotides are TGTGCCAGCCGACGACAGGGCCGGAACACTGAAGCTTTCTTT. This encodes CASRRQGRNTEAFF.